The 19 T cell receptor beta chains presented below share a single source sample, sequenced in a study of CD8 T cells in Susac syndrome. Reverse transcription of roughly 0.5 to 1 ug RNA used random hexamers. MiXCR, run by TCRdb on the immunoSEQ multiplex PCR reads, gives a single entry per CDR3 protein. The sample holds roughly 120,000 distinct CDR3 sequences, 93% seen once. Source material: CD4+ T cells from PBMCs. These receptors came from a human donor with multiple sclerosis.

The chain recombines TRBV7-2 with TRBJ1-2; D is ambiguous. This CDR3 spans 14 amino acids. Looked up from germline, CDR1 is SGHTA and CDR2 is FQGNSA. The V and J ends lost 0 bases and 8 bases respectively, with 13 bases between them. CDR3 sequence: CASSLAMKAWGYTF. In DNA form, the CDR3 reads TGTGCCAGCAGCTTAGCTATGAAGGCGTGGGGCTACACCTTC.

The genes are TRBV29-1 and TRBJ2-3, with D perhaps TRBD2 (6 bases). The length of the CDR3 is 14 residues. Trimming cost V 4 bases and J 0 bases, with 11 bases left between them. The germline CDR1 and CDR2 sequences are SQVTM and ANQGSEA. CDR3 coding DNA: TGCAGCGTTGCGCCCGGGACTAGCACAGATACGCAGTATTTT. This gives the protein CSVAPGTSTDTQYF.

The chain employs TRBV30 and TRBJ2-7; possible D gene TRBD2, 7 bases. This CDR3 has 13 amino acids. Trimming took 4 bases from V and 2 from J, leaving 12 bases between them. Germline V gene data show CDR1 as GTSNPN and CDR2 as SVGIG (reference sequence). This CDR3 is CAWTAGATYEQYF. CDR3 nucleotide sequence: TGTGCCTGGACGGCGGGGGCAACCTACGAGCAGTACTTC.

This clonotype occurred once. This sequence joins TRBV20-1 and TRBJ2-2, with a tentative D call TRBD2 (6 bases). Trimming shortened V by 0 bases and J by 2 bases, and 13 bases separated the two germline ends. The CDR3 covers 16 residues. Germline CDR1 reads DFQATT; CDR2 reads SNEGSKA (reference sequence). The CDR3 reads CSARDVAGGNTGELFF. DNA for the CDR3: TGCAGTGCTAGAGATGTGGCCGGGGGAAACACCGGGGAGCTGTTTTTT.

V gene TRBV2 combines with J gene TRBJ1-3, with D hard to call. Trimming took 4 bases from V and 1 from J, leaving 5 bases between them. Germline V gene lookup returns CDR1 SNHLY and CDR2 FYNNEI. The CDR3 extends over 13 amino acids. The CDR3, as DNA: TGTGCCAGCAGTGCGGAGTCTGGAAACACCATATATTTT. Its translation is CASSAESGNTIYF.

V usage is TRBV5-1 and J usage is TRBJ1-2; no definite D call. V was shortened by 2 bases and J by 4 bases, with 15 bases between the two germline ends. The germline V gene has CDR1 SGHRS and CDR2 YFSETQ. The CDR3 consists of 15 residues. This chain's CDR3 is CASSFLVTPTYGYTF. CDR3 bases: TGCGCCAGCAGCTTCTTAGTGACGCCCACCTATGGCTACACCTTC. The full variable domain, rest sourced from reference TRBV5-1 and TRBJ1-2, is KAGVTQTPRYLIKTRGQQVTLSCSPISGHRSVSWYQQTPGQGLQFLFEYFSETQRNKGNFPGRFSGRQFSNSRSEMNVSTLELGDSALYLCASSFLVTPTYGYTFGSGTRLTVV.

The CDR3 loop reads CASSRGQGEAFF. The CDR3 bases are TGTGCCAGCAGCCGTGGACAGGGTGAAGCTTTCTTT. The rearrangement uses TRBV3-1 and TRBJ1-1, with 8 bases lining up with TRBD1. With V trimmed by 4 bases and J by 7 bases, 2 bases remained unmatched. Germline CDR1 reads LGHDT; CDR2 reads YNNKEL (reference sequence). This CDR3 contains 12 residues. The full variable domain, in which reference TRBV3-1 and TRBJ1-1 provide the parts outside the CDR3, is DTAVSQTPKYLVTQMGNDKSIKCEQNLGHDTMYWYKQDSKKFLKIMFSYNNKELIINETVPNRFSPKSPDKAHLNLHINSLELGDSAVYFCASSRGQGEAFFGQGTRLTVV.

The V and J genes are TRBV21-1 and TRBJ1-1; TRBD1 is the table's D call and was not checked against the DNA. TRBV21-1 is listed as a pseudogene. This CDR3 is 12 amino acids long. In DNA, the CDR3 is TGTGCCAGCAGCCCAATAATGGGGGGAGCTTTCTTT. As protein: CASSPIMGGAFF.

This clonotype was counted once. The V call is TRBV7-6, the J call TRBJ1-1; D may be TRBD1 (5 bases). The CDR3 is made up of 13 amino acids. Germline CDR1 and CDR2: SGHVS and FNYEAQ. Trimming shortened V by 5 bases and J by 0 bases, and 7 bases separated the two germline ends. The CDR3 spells CASSVQVNTEAFF. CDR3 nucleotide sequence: TGTGCCAGCAGCGTACAGGTGAACACTGAAGCTTTCTTT.

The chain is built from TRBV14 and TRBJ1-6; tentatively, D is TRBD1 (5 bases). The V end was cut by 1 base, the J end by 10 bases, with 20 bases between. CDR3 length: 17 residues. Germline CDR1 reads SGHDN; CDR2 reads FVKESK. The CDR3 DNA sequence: TGTGCCAGCAGCCAAGTTGGGGGGGTCCAAGGCTCGTCACCCCTCCACTTT. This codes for CASSQVGGVQGSSPLHF. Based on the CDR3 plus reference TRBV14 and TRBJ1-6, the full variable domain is EAGVTQFPSHSVIEKGQTVTLRCDPISGHDNLYWYRRVMGKEIKFLLHFVKESKQDESGMPNNRFLAERTGGTYSTLKVQPAELEDSGVYFCASSQVGGVQGSSPLHFGNGTRLTVT.

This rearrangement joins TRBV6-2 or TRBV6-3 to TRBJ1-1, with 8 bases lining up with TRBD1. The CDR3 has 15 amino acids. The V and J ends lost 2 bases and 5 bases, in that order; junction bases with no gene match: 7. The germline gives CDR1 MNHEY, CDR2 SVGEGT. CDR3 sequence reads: CASSYDRGGRTEAFF. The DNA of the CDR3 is TGTGCCAGCAGTTACGACAGGGGAGGAAGAACTGAAGCTTTCTTT.

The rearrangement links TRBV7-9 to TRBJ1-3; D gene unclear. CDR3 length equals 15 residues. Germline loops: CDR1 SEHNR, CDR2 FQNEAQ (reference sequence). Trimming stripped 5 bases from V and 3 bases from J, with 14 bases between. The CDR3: CASSGSWVGGNTIYF. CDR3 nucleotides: TGTGCCAGCAGCGGATCTTGGGTCGGTGGAAACACCATATATTTT.

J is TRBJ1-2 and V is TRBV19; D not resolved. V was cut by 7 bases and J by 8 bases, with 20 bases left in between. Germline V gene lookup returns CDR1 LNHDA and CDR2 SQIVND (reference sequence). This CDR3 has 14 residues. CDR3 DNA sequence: TGTGCCAGTACCCTAAGAGGACCGGGTTTCGGCTACACCTTC. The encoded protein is CASTLRGPGFGYTF.

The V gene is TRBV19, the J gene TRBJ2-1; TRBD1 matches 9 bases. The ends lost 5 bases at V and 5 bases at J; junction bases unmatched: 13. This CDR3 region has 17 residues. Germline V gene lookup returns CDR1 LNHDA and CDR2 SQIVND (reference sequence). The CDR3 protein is CASSHTPPGQGHNEQFF. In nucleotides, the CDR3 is TGTGCCAGTAGTCACACCCCCCCGGGACAGGGTCACAATGAGCAGTTCTTC.

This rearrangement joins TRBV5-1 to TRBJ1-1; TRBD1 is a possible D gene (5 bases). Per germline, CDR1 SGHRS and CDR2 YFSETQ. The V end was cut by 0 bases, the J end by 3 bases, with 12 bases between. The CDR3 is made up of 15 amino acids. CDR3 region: CASSLAPGGDTEAFF. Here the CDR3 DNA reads TGCGCCAGCAGCTTGGCCCCGGGGGGGGACACTGAAGCTTTCTTT.

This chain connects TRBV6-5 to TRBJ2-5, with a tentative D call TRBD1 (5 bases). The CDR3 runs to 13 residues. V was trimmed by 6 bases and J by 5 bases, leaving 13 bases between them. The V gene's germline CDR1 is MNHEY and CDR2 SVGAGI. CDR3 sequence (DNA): TGTGCCAGCAGAGGGGCCGTTGGGGAGACCCAGTACTTC. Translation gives CASRGAVGETQYF.

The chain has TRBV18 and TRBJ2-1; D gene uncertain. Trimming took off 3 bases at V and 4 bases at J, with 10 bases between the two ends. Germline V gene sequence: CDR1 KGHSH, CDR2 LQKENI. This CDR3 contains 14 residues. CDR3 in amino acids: CASSPTERYNEQFF. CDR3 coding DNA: TGTGCCAGCTCACCGACGGAGAGATACAATGAGCAGTTCTTC.

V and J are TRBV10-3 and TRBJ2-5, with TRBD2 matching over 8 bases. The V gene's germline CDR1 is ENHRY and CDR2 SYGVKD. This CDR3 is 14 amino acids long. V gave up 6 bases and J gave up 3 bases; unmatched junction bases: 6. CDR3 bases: TGTGCCATCAGCCCCACTAGCGGTGAAGAGACCCAGTACTTC. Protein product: CAISPTSGEETQYF.

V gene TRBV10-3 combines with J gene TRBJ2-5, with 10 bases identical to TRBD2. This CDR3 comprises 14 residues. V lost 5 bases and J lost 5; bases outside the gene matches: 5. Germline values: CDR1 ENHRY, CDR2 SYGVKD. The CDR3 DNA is TGTGCCATCAGTCCGGGACTAGCGAGGGAGACCCAGTACTTC. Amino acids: CAISPGLARETQYF.